This section outlines one TCR beta chain sequence together with its context. Its specific antigen is unknown. No base-level quality is on record; no much larger clone is a single base apart. Reading the label with the study, this specimen's treatment or condition is: in vitro stimulation with specific CMV peptide epitopes to enrich CMV-specific T cells. Including cysteine and phenylalanine, the CDR3 has 17 amino acids. Of the read, only the CDR3 DNA is kept; its 51 bases are in frame from base 1. V has 2 bases trimmed and J has 3 bases trimmed; junction bases matching no gene number 9. Sequences KGHSH (CDR1) and LQKENI (CDR2) are obtained from the germline V gene. Sequencer: Illumina HiSeq 1500. In TCRdb, the public reads were trimmed at Q25 with fastp and aligned with MiXCR, with productive beta chains retained. For every CDR3 protein sequence, its rows merge into one entry that carries the most common genes and DNA. The sample has fewer than 150,000 distinct CDR3 sequences on record, roughly 30% of them singletons. The top ten hold around 41% of the sample.

This entry comes from a study of T cell repertoires in cytomegalovirus infection (dated 2019 in TCRdb). For the study in its entirety: Alongside well-studied HLA-B-restricted epitopes, the peptide stimulations were aimed at recently identified HLA-C-restricted CMV epitopes, whose presentation resists viral immunomodulation. Because public TCR beta signatures pointed to carriage of CMV infection together with the matching HLA type, the HLA type of each donor mattered for the analysis.

The study at large found these results: In both this cohort and an independent cohort of under 450 donors, the cumulative frequency of public TCR beta family members distinguished carriers of CMV infection plus the relevant HLA type. The ex vivo response was dominated by HLA-C-restricted CMV-specific TCR beta clonotypes, and the single most frequent clonotype in two of eight donors was supplied by these HLA-C-restricted clonotypes.

This clonotype originated in a human donor in good health (CMV status not recorded). Some clones in this sample may be carry-over from other donors' samples. The rearrangement combines TRBV18 with TRBJ2-3, with TRBD1 identical over 9 junction bases. Material: CD8+ T cells from cultured PBMCs, obtained from culture after CMV antigen stimulation. The nucleotide sequence reads TGTGCCAGCTCACCAAATATTGTGGACAGGGGTACAGATACGCAGTATTTT. Translated, it reads CASSPNIVDRGTDTQYF. The CDR3, completed at both ends by the reference TRBV18 and TRBJ2-3 genes, gives the full variable domain NAGVMQNPRHLVRRRGQEARLRCSPMKGHSHVYWYRQLPEEGLKFMVYLQKENIIDESGMPKERFSAEFPKEGPSILRIQQVVRGDSAAYFCASSPNIVDRGTDTQYFGPGTRLTVL.